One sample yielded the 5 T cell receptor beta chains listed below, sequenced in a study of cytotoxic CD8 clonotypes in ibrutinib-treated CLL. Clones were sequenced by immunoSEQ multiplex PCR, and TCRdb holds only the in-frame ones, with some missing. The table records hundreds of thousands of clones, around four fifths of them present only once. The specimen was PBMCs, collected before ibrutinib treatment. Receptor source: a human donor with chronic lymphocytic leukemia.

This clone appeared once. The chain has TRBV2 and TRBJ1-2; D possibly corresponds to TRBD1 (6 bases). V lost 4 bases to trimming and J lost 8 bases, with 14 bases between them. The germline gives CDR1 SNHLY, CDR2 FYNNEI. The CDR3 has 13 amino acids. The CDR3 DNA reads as TGTGCCAGCAGTGTTAGGGGGGTCGGCGGCTACACCTTC. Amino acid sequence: CASSVRGVGGYTF. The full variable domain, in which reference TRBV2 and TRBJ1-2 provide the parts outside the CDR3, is EPEVTQTPSHQVTQMGQEVILRCVPISNHLYFYWYRQILGQKVEFLVSFYNNEISEKSEIFDDQFSVERPDGSNFTLKIRSTKLEDSAMYFCASSVRGVGGYTFGSGTRLTVV.

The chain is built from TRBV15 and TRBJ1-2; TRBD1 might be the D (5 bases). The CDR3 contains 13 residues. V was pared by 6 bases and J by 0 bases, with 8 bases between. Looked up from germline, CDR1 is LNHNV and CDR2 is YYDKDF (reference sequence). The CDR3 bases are TGTGCCACCAGTTCGGACACTAACTATGGCTACACCTTC. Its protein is CATSSDTNYGYTF. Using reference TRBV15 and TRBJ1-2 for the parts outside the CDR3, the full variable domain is DAMVIQNPRYQVTQFGKPVTLSCSQTLNHNVMYWYQQKSSQAPKLLFHYYDKDFNNEADTPDNFQSRRPNTSFCFLDIRSPGLGDTAMYLCATSSDTNYGYTFGSGTRLTVV.

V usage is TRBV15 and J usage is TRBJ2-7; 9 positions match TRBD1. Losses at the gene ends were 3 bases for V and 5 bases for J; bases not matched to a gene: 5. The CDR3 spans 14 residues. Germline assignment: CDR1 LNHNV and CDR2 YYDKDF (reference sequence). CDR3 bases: TGTGCCACCAGCAGGGACAGGGGTTTCGACGAGCAGTACTTC. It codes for CATSRDRGFDEQYF.

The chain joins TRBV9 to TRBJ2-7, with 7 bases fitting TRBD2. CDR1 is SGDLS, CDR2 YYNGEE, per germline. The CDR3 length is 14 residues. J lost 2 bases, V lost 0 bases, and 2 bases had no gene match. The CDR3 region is CASSVGGGAYEQYF. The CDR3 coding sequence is TGTGCCAGCAGCGTAGGGGGAGGGGCCTACGAGCAGTACTTC.

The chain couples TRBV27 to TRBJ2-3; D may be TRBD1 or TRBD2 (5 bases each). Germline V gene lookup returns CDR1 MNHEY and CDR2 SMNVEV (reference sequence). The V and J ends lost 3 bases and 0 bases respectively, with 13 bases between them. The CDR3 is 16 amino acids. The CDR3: CASSFGASTSTDTQYF. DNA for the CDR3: TGTGCCAGCAGTTTCGGGGCCTCGACTAGCACAGATACGCAGTATTTT.